The next 10 T cell receptor beta chains were all read from a single sample in a study of response to subunit inactivated influenza vaccine. Using its own MiXCR run on the RT-PCR reads, TCRdb lists one record per CDR3 protein. This repertoire shows around 530,000 distinct CDR3 sequences, around 11% found once; its top ten account for roughly 10%. Sequenced here: PBMCs from blood, sampled on the day of vaccination. The receptor set was obtained from a man in his fifties or sixties who received an inactivated influenza vaccine.

The chain uses TRBV9 and TRBJ1-2; 7 nucleotides align to TRBD1. Trimming cost V 0 bases and J 6 bases; bases outside gene matches: 14. CDR3 length: 17 amino acids. CDR1 is SGDLS, CDR2 YYNGEE, per germline. CDR3 bases: TGTGCCAGCAGCGTAGCTACATGGGGCGGGACAGAGGATGGCTACACCTTC. Translation gives CASSVATWGGTEDGYTF.

This clonotype was found many times. At one end the junction does not follow the germline gene, possibly because of a read error. V usage is TRBV7-3 and J usage is TRBJ2-1, with 12 bases aligning to TRBD2. Germline V gene data show CDR1 as SGHTA and CDR2 as FQGTGA. This CDR3 region has 22 residues. CDR3 in amino acids: CASSLRKRLAGETNNLYNEQFF. In nucleotides, the CDR3 is TGTGCCAGCAGTTTAAGAAAAAGACTAGCGGGAGAGACCAATAATCTTTACAATGAGCAGTTCTTC.

The chain recombines TRBV25-1 with TRBJ1-1, with 7 positions matching TRBD1. CDR1 is MGHDK, CDR2 SYGVNS, per germline. V lost 2 bases to trimming and J lost 0 bases; unmatched junction nucleotides: 3. The CDR3 length is 15 residues. The CDR3 reads CASSEPGTVNTEAFF. Written as DNA, the CDR3 is TGTGCCAGCAGTGAACCTGGGACAGTGAACACTGAAGCTTTCTTT.

This clonotype has only a few counts. V gene TRBV7-2 combines with J gene TRBJ1-3; D is perhaps TRBD1 (5 bases). Trimming cost V 1 base and J 0 bases, with 13 bases left between them. This CDR3 spans 17 amino acids. Germline V gene sequence: CDR1 SGHTA, CDR2 FQGNSA. CDR3 DNA sequence: TGTGCCAGCAGCTTAGGGCACGCGAGGGGCTCTGGAAACACCATATATTTT. Translated: CASSLGHARGSGNTIYF.

This clonotype was seen more than once but under ten times. The chain joins TRBV28 to TRBJ2-5; the match to TRBD2 covers 12 bases. Looked up from germline, CDR1 is MDHEN and CDR2 is SYDVKM. The trim removed 2 bases at V and 1 base at J, leaving 5 bases unmatched. The CDR3 consists of 17 residues. This CDR3 is CASSLGLAGTLQETQYF. DNA of the CDR3: TGTGCCAGCAGTTTAGGACTAGCGGGAACCCTCCAAGAGACCCAGTACTTC.

Only a few counts were recorded for this clonotype. The V gene is TRBV7-2, the J gene TRBJ1-2; 9 bases agree with TRBD1. J lost 2 bases, V lost 5 bases, and 6 bases had no gene match. The CDR3 extends over 15 amino acids. The germline V gene has CDR1 SGHTA and CDR2 FQGNSA. CDR3 amino acids: CASSGPGTGNYGYTF. CDR3 in DNA: TGTGCCAGCAGCGGTCCCGGGACAGGGAACTATGGCTACACCTTC.

This clonotype was counted at least ten times. J is TRBJ2-3 and V is TRBV5-5; D possibly corresponds to TRBD1 (6 bases). Germline CDR1 SGHKS, CDR2 YYEKEE (reference sequence). V shed 2 bases and J shed 0 bases, with 10 bases lying between them. The CDR3 is 15 residues long. Here the CDR3 reads CASSLNGQSTDTQYF. DNA for the CDR3: TGTGCCAGCAGCTTAAACGGACAGAGCACAGATACGCAGTATTTT.

The chain employs TRBV5-1 and TRBJ2-1, with 7 bases matching TRBD2. Trimming cost V 4 bases and J 9 bases; bases outside gene matches: 10. The germline V gene has CDR1 SGHRS and CDR2 YFSETQ. The CDR3 contains 14 residues. CDR3 residues: CASSVSRTSSEQFF. CDR3 nucleotides: TGCGCCAGCAGCGTGTCGAGGACTAGTTCTGAGCAGTTCTTC.

This clonotype was detected only a few times. The chain employs TRBV2 and TRBJ2-7; tentatively, D is TRBD1 (6 bases). V was trimmed by 7 bases and J by 3 bases, leaving 16 bases between them. Per germline, CDR1 SNHLY and CDR2 FYNNEI. The CDR3 runs 14 residues. CDR3 sequence reads: CASTPTDRNYEQYF. For the CDR3, the DNA is TGTGCCAGCACCCCTACCGACAGGAACTACGAGCAGTACTTC.

This sequence joins TRBV20-1 and TRBJ2-1; 13 bases are shared with TRBD2. CDR1 and CDR2 (germline): DFQATT, SNEGSKA (reference sequence). The CDR3 loop spans 13 amino acids. Trimming took 5 bases from V and 8 from J; bases not matched to a gene: 3. The CDR3 reads CSARGLAGDEQFF. The CDR3 DNA reads as TGCAGTGCTCGCGGACTAGCGGGAGATGAGCAGTTCTTC.